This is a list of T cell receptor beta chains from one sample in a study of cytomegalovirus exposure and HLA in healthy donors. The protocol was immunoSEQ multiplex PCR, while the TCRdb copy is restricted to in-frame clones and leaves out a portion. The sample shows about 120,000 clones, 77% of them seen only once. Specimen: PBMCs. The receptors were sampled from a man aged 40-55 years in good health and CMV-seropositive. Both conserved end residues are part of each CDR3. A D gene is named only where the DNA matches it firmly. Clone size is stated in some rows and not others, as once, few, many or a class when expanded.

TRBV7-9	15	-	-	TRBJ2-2	TGTGCCAGCAGCCCATTTACAGCGAACACCGGGGAGCTGTTTTTT	CASSPFTANTGELFF
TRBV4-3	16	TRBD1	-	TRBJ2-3	TGCGCCAGCAGCCAAGATCCAGGGGGCCTTGGAGATACGCAGTATTTT	CASSQDPGGLGDTQYF
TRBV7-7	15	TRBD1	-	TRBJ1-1	TGTGCTAGCAGCCCAGGGACAGGGCGGGACACTGAAGCTTTCTTT	CASSPGTGRDTEAFF
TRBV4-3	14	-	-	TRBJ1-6	TGCGCCAGCAGCCTTATCAGGGAAAATTCACCCCTCCACTTT	CASSLIRENSPLHF
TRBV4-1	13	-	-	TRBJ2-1	TGCGCCAGCAGCCGGGGGGTTGGCAATGAGCAGTTCTTC	CASSRGVGNEQFF
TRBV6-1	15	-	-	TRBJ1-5	TGTGCCAGCAGTGAAGCTCCCAGGGGAGGGCAGCCCCAGCATTTT	CASSEAPRGGQPQHF
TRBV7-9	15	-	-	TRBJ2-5	TGTGCCAGCAGCTTAGTCCCGGACAGCCAAGAGACCCAGTACTTC	CASSLVPDSQETQYF
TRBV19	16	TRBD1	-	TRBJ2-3	TGTGCCAGTAGTACGGGCTTACAGGGGCGCACAGATACGCAGTATTTT	CASSTGLQGRTDTQYF
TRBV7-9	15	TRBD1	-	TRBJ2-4	TGTGCCAGCAGCTCCTCCGGGACAGAAATTAGGGTTCAGTACTTC	CASSSSGTEIRVQYF
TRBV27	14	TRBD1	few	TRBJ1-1	TGTGCCAGCAGTTCCCAAGGGGGCCGGACTGAAGCTTTCTTT	CASSSQGGRTEAFF
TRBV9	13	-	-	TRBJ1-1	TGTGCCAGCAGCGTAGAGGAGGCAGCCGAAGCTTTCTTT	CASSVEEAAEAFF
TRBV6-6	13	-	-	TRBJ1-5	TGTGCCAGCACCTACGGGGGGAATCAGCCCCAGCATTTT	CASTYGGNQPQHF
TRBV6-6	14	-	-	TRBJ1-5	TGTGCCAGCAGGCCCACAGGGCGCAATCAGCCCCAGCATTTT	CASRPTGRNQPQHF
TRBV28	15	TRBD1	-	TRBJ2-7	TGTGCCAGCAGTTTCTCCGGGACAGGGGCTGTCGAGCAGTACTTC	CASSFSGTGAVEQYF
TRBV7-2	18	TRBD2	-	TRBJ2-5	TGTGCCAGCAGCTTAGGCGCGGGACTAGCGGGGGCAAAAGAGACCCAGTACTTC	CASSLGAGLAGAKETQYF
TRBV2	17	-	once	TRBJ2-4	TGTGCCAGCCGGGATCCGGACGGGGGATTAGCCAAAAACATTCAGTACTTC	CASRDPDGGLAKNIQYF
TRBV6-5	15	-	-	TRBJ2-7	TGTGCCAGCAGGGAAAGCCAGGGGACGTTCTACGAGCAGTACTTC	CASRESQGTFYEQYF
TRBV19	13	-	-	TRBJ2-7	TGTGCCAGTAGTACGCAGAACCCCTACGAGCAGTACTTC	CASSTQNPYEQYF
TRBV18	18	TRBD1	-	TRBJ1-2	TGTGCCAGCTCAACCAACCTGGGACAGAGAGAGACCAACTATGGCTACACCTTC	CASSTNLGQRETNYGYTF
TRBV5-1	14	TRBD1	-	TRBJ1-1	TGCGCCAGCACCCGGACAGGACCGAACACTGAAGCTTTCTTT	CASTRTGPNTEAFF
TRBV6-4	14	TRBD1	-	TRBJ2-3	TGTGCCAGCAGTGACGGACAGGGCACAGATACGCAGTATTTT	CASSDGQGTDTQYF
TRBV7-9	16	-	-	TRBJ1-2	TGTGCCAGCAGCTCCAGTGGGGGGGCCCCACCCTATGGCTACACCTTC	CASSSSGGAPPYGYTF
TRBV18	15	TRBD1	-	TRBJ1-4	TGTGCCAGCTCACCGGGGACAGGGAAGGGTGAAAAACTGTTTTTT	CASSPGTGKGEKLFF
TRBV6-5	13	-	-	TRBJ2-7	TGTGCCAGCAGTTCCCCCGGGGGGCTCGAGCAGTACTTC	CASSSPGGLEQYF
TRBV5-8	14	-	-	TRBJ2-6	TGTGCCAGCAGCTCAGACTCTGGGGCCAACGTCCTGACTTTC	CASSSDSGANVLTF
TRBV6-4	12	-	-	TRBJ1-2	TGTGCCAGCAGCAACTTTATCGGGGGCTACACCTTC	CASSNFIGGYTF
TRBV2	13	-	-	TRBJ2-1	TGTGCCAGCACGCGGCACCAGTACAATGAGCAGTTCTTC	CASTRHQYNEQFF
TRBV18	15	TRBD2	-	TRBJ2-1	TGTGCCAGCTCACCGCGCGGGGGAGGGGTCGATGAGCAGTTCTTC	CASSPRGGGVDEQFF
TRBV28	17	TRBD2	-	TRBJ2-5	TGTGCCAGCAGCAATCCCACTAGCGGGGGGGTGCGGGAGACCCAGTACTTC	CASSNPTSGGVRETQYF
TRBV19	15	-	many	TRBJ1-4	TGTGCCAGTAGTGGAGAGGACAGTGGGCGTGAAAAACTGTTTTTT	CASSGEDSGREKLFF
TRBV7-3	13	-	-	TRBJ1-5	TGTGCCAGCAGCTTAACGGGCGGGCAGCCCCAGCATTTT	CASSLTGGQPQHF
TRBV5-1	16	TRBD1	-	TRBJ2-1	TGCGCCAGCAGCCGGGCGGGGACAGGGGGCTACAATGAGCAGTTCTTC	CASSRAGTGGYNEQFF
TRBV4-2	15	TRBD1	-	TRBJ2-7	TGTGCCAGCAGCCAAGTTTCAGGGACAGGGTACGAGCAGTACTTC	CASSQVSGTGYEQYF
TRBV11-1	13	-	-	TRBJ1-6	TGTGCCAGCAGTACACAGGAGAATTCACCCCTCCACTTT	CASSTQENSPLHF
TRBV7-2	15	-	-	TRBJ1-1	TGTGCCAGCAGCTCGTCCGCCAGGGCGAACACTGAAGCTTTCTTT	CASSSSARANTEAFF
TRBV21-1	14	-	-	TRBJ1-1	TGTGCCAGCAGCAACCCCCGGTGTTGGACTGAAGCTTTCTTT	CASSNPRCWTEAFF
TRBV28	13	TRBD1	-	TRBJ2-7	TGTGCCAGCACCACGACAGGGTACCACGAGCAGTACTTC	CASTTTGYHEQYF
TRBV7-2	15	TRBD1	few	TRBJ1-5	TGTGCCAGCGGCGATGACCGGGACAGGTACCGGCCCCAGCATTTT	CASGDDRDRYRPQHF
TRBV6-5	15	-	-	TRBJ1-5	TGTGCCAGCAGCCTGGACAGACTGGGTAATCAGCCCCAGCATTTT	CASSLDRLGNQPQHF
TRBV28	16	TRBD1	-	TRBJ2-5	TGTGCCAGCAGGGACAGGGAACTCGGGGCGGCGGAGACCCAGTACTTC	CASRDRELGAAETQYF
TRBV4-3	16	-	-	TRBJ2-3	TGCGCCAGCAGCCAAGACTCACTAGGAACCGCAGATACGCAGTATTTT	CASSQDSLGTADTQYF
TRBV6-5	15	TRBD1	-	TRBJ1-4	TGTGCCAGCTCAGATACCGGGACAGGGAGTGAAAAACTGTTTTTT	CASSDTGTGSEKLFF